Below, 19 T cell receptor beta chains from the same sample are listed, as sequenced in a study of T cell repertoires in cytomegalovirus infection. No antigen has been identified for these receptors. One entry per CDR3 protein, called by TCRdb with MiXCR from the reads. Of 300,000 to 400,000 distinct CDR3 sequences listed, under 35% were seen once; the top ten hold 15% to 25%. This specimen consisted of cultured PBMCs, obtained from culture after CMV antigen stimulation. These TCRs come from a human donor in good health (CMV status not recorded). Some clones in this sample may be carry-over from other donors' samples.

This clonotype showed up just a few times. The CDR3 nucleotides are TGTGCCAGCAGTGAGGGGGTTCGCGGAGGCAATGAGCAGTTCTTC. As protein: CASSEGVRGGNEQFF. The genes are TRBV2 and TRBJ2-1, with D perhaps being TRBD1 or TRBD2 (5 bases each). CDR3 length equals 15 residues. Germline CDR1 SNHLY, CDR2 FYNNEI. The V end was cut by 3 bases, the J end by 6 bases, with 15 bases between. Supplemented by reference TRBV2 and TRBJ2-1, the full variable domain reads EPEVTQTPSHQVTQMGQEVILRCVPISNHLYFYWYRQILGQKVEFLVSFYNNEISEKSEIFDDQFSVERPDGSNFTLKIRSTKLEDSAMYFCASSEGVRGGNEQFFGPGTRLTVL.

In this sample, this clonotype turned up a few times. The chain combines TRBV7-2 with TRBJ1-6, with 7 positions matching TRBD1. CDR1 SGHTA and CDR2 FQGNSA come from the germline V gene. V lost 5 bases to trimming and J lost 15 bases; unmatched junction nucleotides: 10. The CDR3 is 13 residues long. CDR3 sequence: CASSPRQGIFLHF. In nucleotides, the CDR3 is TGTGCCAGCAGCCCCCGACAGGGAATCTTCCTCCACTTT.

The chain joins TRBV5-1 to TRBJ1-1, with D possibly matching TRBD1 (5 bases). CDR3 size: 14 residues. Deletions cut 3 bases from V and 1 base from J, with 10 bases between. CDR1 and CDR2 (germline): SGHRS, YFSETQ. This chain's CDR3 is CASSWGTGNTEAFF. DNA of the CDR3: TGCGCCAGCAGCTGGGGGACGGGGAACACTGAAGCTTTCTTT.

V gene TRBV10-3 combines with J gene TRBJ1-1; a weak D match, TRBD1 (5 bases). In germline, CDR1 is ENHRY, CDR2 SYGVKD. The V end lost 7 bases, the J end lost 0 bases, and 12 bases lay between the germline ends. The CDR3 runs to 14 residues. DNA for the CDR3: TGTGCCATCAAATCAGGGAACCTGAACACTGAAGCTTTCTTT. Protein sequence: CAIKSGNLNTEAFF.

This clonotype was seen only a few times. This chain connects TRBV5-6 to TRBJ2-7; D gene unclear. Per germline, CDR1 SGHDT and CDR2 YYEEEE. The CDR3 has 15 amino acids. The ends were cut back, 1 base at V and 2 bases at J, with 13 bases in the middle. This chain's CDR3 is CASSLWRSTTYEQYF. The CDR3 nucleotides are TGTGCCAGCAGCTTGTGGCGCTCCACTACCTACGAGCAGTACTTC.

This clonotype was counted between two and nine times. V is TRBV5-1 and J is TRBJ1-1; TRBD1 is a possible D gene (6 bases). Between the trimmed V and J ends, which lost 0 bases and 3 bases, there was a span of 9 bases. The length of the CDR3 is 14 residues. Germline CDR1 is SGHRS and CDR2 is YFSETQ. This chain's CDR3 is CASSLGQGYTEAFF. For the CDR3, the DNA is TGCGCCAGCAGCTTGGGGCAGGGGTACACTGAAGCTTTCTTT.

The J gene is TRBJ2-3, the V gene TRBV4-1; perhaps TRBD2 as D (5 bases). Germline values: CDR1 MGHRA, CDR2 YSYEKL. CDR3 length: 14 residues. DNA for the CDR3: TGCGCTACTGGACGGGGTAGTAACACAGATACGCAGTATTTT. This translates into CATGRGSNTDTQYF.

This clonotype was seen a few times. This chain links TRBV7-8 with TRBJ2-7; TRBD2 might be the D (5 bases). Germline loops: CDR1 SGHVS, CDR2 FQNEAQ. V dropped 4 bases and J dropped 3 bases, with 13 bases sitting between them. CDR3 length equals 14 residues. In DNA form, the CDR3 reads TGTGCCAGCAGCTCCCGGAAGGGAGACTACGAGCAGTACTTC. Translation gives CASSSRKGDYEQYF.

The chain employs TRBV28 and TRBJ2-3; D not resolved. V lost 8 bases and J lost 2, with 8 bases in between. The length of the CDR3 is 12 residues. The germline V gene encodes CDR1 MDHEN and CDR2 SYDVKM. This chain's CDR3 is CASHTYTDTQYF. The CDR3 nucleotides read TGTGCCAGCCACACCTACACAGATACGCAGTATTTT.

There are many counts of this clonotype. The chain combines TRBV7-3 with TRBJ2-7; 7 bases line up with TRBD1. V lost 6 bases and J lost 3; bases outside the gene matches: 2. CDR1 is SGHTA, CDR2 FQGTGA, per germline. The CDR3 is 12 amino acids. CDR3 DNA: TGTGCCAGCAGGAGGGACAGCTACGAGCAGTACTTC. Residues: CASRRDSYEQYF.

This clonotype has more than one count but fewer than ten. This rearrangement joins TRBV28 to TRBJ2-1; 13 positions match TRBD2. The J segment lost 8 bases and the V segment lost 5 bases, leaving 6 bases of the junction unmatched. Per the germline V gene, CDR1 is MDHEN and CDR2 is SYDVKM. The CDR3 runs 15 residues. The CDR3 loop reads CASSPRGLAGYEQFF. CDR3 sequence (DNA): TGTGCCAGCAGTCCCCGGGGACTAGCGGGATATGAGCAGTTCTTC.

This clonotype has just a few counts. The chain employs TRBV11-2 and TRBJ2-1, with 7 nucleotides matching TRBD1. The germline V gene has CDR1 SGHAT and CDR2 FQNNGV. The J segment lost 0 bases and the V segment lost 3 bases, leaving 2 bases of the junction unmatched. The CDR3 length is 15 residues. The CDR3 nucleotides are TGTGCCAGCAGCTTGGACAGGATCTCCTACAATGAGCAGTTCTTC. As protein: CASSLDRISYNEQFF.

The rearrangement uses TRBV12-3 or TRBV12-4 and TRBJ2-7; 13 bases agree with TRBD2. This CDR3 comprises 13 residues. Losses at the gene ends were 6 bases for V and 9 bases for J; bases not matched to a gene: 5. Here the CDR3 reads CASRLAGGPRQYF. The CDR3 nucleotides read TGTGCCAGCAGACTAGCGGGGGGGCCGAGGCAGTACTTC.

V is TRBV7-2 and J is TRBJ1-2; no clear D. CDR3 size: 14 residues. Trimming cost V 2 bases and J 5 bases, with 12 bases left between them. From germline, CDR1 is SGHTA and CDR2 FQGNSA. This CDR3 is CASSLMGLGYGYTF. For the CDR3, the DNA is TGTGCCAGCAGCTTAATGGGGTTGGGTTATGGCTACACCTTC.

In its sample, this clonotype was seen a few times. The chain carries TRBV9 and TRBJ1-2; D not resolved. Deletions cut 2 bases from V and 2 bases from J, with 10 bases between. The germline CDR1 and CDR2 sequences are SGDLS and YYNGEE. There are 14 residues in the CDR3. This chain's CDR3 is CASSVGSINYGYTF. The DNA for the CDR3 is TGTGCCAGCAGCGTTGGCAGTATAAACTATGGCTACACCTTC.

The chain has TRBV12-3 or TRBV12-4 and TRBJ2-5, with D tentatively TRBD1 or TRBD2 (5 bases each). This CDR3 is 11 amino acids long. Trimming cost V 4 bases and J 7 bases, with 7 bases left between them. CDR3 protein: CASSYGGTQYF. The DNA of the CDR3 is TGTGCCAGCAGTTATGGGGGGACCCAGTACTTC.

The genes are TRBV27 and TRBJ1-5; weak D call: TRBD1 (6 bases). Germline values: CDR1 MNHEY, CDR2 SMNVEV (reference sequence). The CDR3 is made up of 14 amino acids. Trimming removed 4 bases at V and 7 bases at J, with 14 bases between. As DNA, the CDR3 is TGTGCCAGCAGTTCTCAGGGGTCCTGGCAGCCCCAGCATTTT. It codes for CASSSQGSWQPQHF.

V gene TRBV6-6 combines with J gene TRBJ1-1; D uncertain. Trimming shortened V by 6 bases and J by 0 bases, and 23 bases separated the two germline ends. The germline gives CDR1 MNHNY, CDR2 SVGAGI (reference sequence). The CDR3 has 18 amino acids. The CDR3 coding sequence is TGTGCCAGCAGATCTAAAATCCAGGTGACGGGGATGAACACTGAAGCTTTCTTT. It specifies CASRSKIQVTGMNTEAFF.

The chain combines TRBV6-1 with TRBJ1-4; 7 nucleotides agree with TRBD1. Trimming at V came to 7 bases and at J to 2 bases, leaving 4 bases not matched to a gene. Germline values: CDR1 MNHNS, CDR2 SASEGT. This CDR3 has 14 amino acids. The CDR3 loop reads CASTEQGTNEKLFF. The CDR3 coding sequence is TGTGCCAGCACCGAACAGGGGACTAATGAAAAACTGTTTTTT.